Shown below are 21 T cell receptor beta chains from a single sample sequenced in a study of beta chain features in type 1 diabetes. Reverse transcription of all isolated RNA meant that expressed TCRB transcripts were sequenced. Sequenced by immunoSEQ multiplex PCR; TCRdb stores in-frame clones only, minus some. Among a few hundred thousand clones listed, 15% to 20% were seen once. The specimen sequenced was naive CD4+ T cells from blood. The receptors derive from a woman aged 18-29 years in good health.

A few counts support this clone. The genes are TRBV30 and TRBJ2-7, with unresolved D. CDR3 length: 11 residues. Germline V CDR1 and CDR2: GTSNPN, SVGIG (reference sequence). Trimming took off 0 bases at V and 6 bases at J, with 6 bases between the two ends. The CDR3 loop is CAWSVSGEQYF. CDR3 sequence (DNA): TGTGCCTGGAGTGTCAGTGGCGAGCAGTACTTC.

This clone was detected a few times. The rearrangement joins TRBV4-1 to TRBJ2-4; D may be TRBD1 (6 bases). This CDR3 comprises 14 residues. Trimming stripped 6 bases from V and 3 bases from J, with 12 bases between. Germline-derived CDR1 and CDR2 are MGHRA and YSYEKL. The CDR3 DNA is TGCGCCAGCAGACACAGGGTGGACAAAAACATTCAGTACTTC. Its translation: CASRHRVDKNIQYF.

This clone occurred a few times. The genes are TRBV5-1 and TRBJ1-1; unclear D gene. The germline V and J ends were trimmed by 4 bases and 5 bases, with 21 bases remaining between them. The V gene's germline CDR1 is SGHRS and CDR2 YFSETQ. This CDR3 spans 16 amino acids. CDR3 in DNA: TGCGCCAGCAGCCCCAGCCGAGGGCCCCTTCCAACTGAAGCTTTCTTT. It specifies CASSPSRGPLPTEAFF.

The genes are TRBV6-5 and TRBJ2-7; D ambiguous. Germline CDR1 is MNHEY and CDR2 is SVGAGI. Deletions cut 10 bases from V and 3 bases from J, with 16 bases between. CDR3 length: 13 residues. In DNA form, the CDR3 reads TGTGCCACCGCCGACACGGATGTCTACGAGCAGTACTTC. It specifies CATADTDVYEQYF.

The gene calls are TRBV7-6 and TRBJ1-5, with D tentatively TRBD1 (5 bases). Looked up from germline, CDR1 is SGHVS and CDR2 is FNYEAQ. Trimming removed 4 bases from V and 3 bases from J, with 10 bases in between. The CDR3 has 14 amino acids. The CDR3: CASSSGTVNQPQHF. The DNA of the CDR3 is TGTGCCAGCAGCTCCGGGACTGTCAATCAGCCCCAGCATTTT.

This clone was picked up a small number of times. The chain combines TRBV5-1 with TRBJ2-3; 13 bases line up with TRBD2. The junction had 4 bases not matched to a gene; V was cut back by 2 bases and J by 4 bases. The CDR3 consists of 16 residues. The germline V gene encodes CDR1 SGHRS and CDR2 YFSETQ. The CDR3 DNA reads as TGCGCCAGCAGCTTCGGACTAGCGGGAGCCTCAGATACGCAGTATTTT. Protein: CASSFGLAGASDTQYF.

This clone was detected only a few times. The gene calls are TRBV23-1 and TRBJ2-3; 9 nucleotides align to TRBD1. TRBV23-1 has ORF status, its function being uncertain. The CDR3 is 16 amino acids. With V trimmed by 0 bases and J by 6 bases, 7 bases remained unmatched. DNA of the CDR3: TGCGCCAGCAGTCAATCGGGACAGGGAGTCTTGGATACGCAGTATTTT. Translating it yields CASSQSGQGVLDTQYF.

The J gene is TRBJ2-3, the V gene TRBV30; 8 bases fit TRBD2. This CDR3 has 13 amino acids. CDR1 is GTSNPN, CDR2 SVGIG, per germline (reference sequence). CDR3 loop: CAGTSGVPDTQYF. CDR3 nucleotides: TGTGCGGGAACTAGCGGAGTCCCAGATACGCAGTATTTT.

J is TRBJ1-3 and V is TRBV7-2, with 7 bases matching TRBD1. This CDR3 spans 15 amino acids. The trim removed 4 bases at V and 1 base at J, leaving 4 bases unmatched. The germline V gene has CDR1 SGHTA and CDR2 FQGNSA. CDR3 protein: CASSSGQPSGNTIYF. DNA for the CDR3: TGTGCCAGCAGCTCGGGACAGCCTTCTGGAAACACCATATATTTT.

This chain joins TRBV9 and TRBJ2-5, with 8 bases that match TRBD2. V gave up 4 bases and J gave up 2 bases; unmatched junction bases: 7. Germline V gene data show CDR1 as SGDLS and CDR2 as YYNGEE. This CDR3 contains 15 residues. The CDR3 region has the DNA TGTGCCAGCAGCTCCTCTACTAGCGGACAAGAGACCCAGTACTTC. It encodes CASSSSTSGQETQYF. The full variable domain, completed using reference TRBV9 and TRBJ2-5, is DSGVTQTPKHLITATGQRVTLRCSPRSGDLSVYWYQQSLDQGLQFLIQYYNGEERAKGNILERFSAQQFPDLHSELNLSSLELGDSALYFCASSSSTSGQETQYFGPGTRLLVL.

This clone was observed a few times. The rearrangement joins TRBV18 to TRBJ2-4, with 12 bases lining up with TRBD2. The germline V gene has CDR1 KGHSH and CDR2 LQKENI. The CDR3 spans 16 residues. V shed 0 bases, J shed 4 bases, and the junction held 1 base outside the gene matches. CDR3 coding DNA: TGTGCCAGCTCACCACCGACTAGCGGGGGTAAAAACATTCAGTACTTC. Its translation is CASSPPTSGGKNIQYF.

The DNA of the CDR3 is TGTGCCTGGAGCCCGGGACTAGCGGGGATTAGCACAGATACGCAGTATTTT. Protein: CAWSPGLAGISTDTQYF. The chain combines TRBV30 with TRBJ2-3; 13 nucleotides match TRBD2. The CDR3 extends over 17 amino acids. Germline assignment: CDR1 GTSNPN and CDR2 SVGIG (reference sequence). With 3 bases clipped from V and 0 bases from J, the junction kept 6 bases outside the gene matches.

The CDR3, as DNA: TGTGCCAGCAGCGTTACTAGCGCCACAGATACGCAGTATTTT. This encodes CASSVTSATDTQYF. The chain carries TRBV9 and TRBJ2-3; 7 nucleotides match TRBD2. The length of the CDR3 is 14 residues. Germline CDR1 is SGDLS and CDR2 is YYNGEE. Trimming took 2 bases from V and 2 from J; bases not matched to a gene: 2.

This clone was found a few times. The same CDR3 arises from other DNA sequences in this sample as well. This chain uses TRBV7-9 with TRBJ2-3, with 8 bases lining up with TRBD2. J lost 0 bases, V lost 6 bases, and 5 bases had no gene match. The germline gives CDR1 SEHNR, CDR2 FQNEAQ (reference sequence). The CDR3 contains 15 residues. As DNA, the CDR3 is TGTGCCAGCAGTAGATCTAGCGGGAGCACAGATACGCAGTATTTT. Residues: CASSRSSGSTDTQYF. The entire variable domain, with the rest obtained from reference TRBV7-9 and TRBJ2-3, is as follows: DTGVSQNPRHKITKRGQNVTFRCDPISEHNRLYWYRQTLGQGPEFLTYFQNEAQLEKSRLLSDRFSAERPKGSFSTLEIQRTEQGDSAMYLCASSRSSGSTDTQYFGPGTRLTVL.

The chain combines TRBV7-8 with TRBJ2-5; 7 nucleotides line up with TRBD2. From germline, CDR1 is SGHVS and CDR2 FQNEAQ. The J segment lost 4 bases and the V segment lost 3 bases, leaving 8 bases of the junction unmatched. CDR3 length: 15 residues. CDR3 sequence (DNA): TGTGCCAGCAGCTTCTCAACGACTAGCCGAGAGACCCAGTACTTC. This gives the protein CASSFSTTSRETQYF.

This clone appeared a few times. The chain combines TRBV30 with TRBJ2-5; weak D call: TRBD2 (5 bases). This CDR3 has 13 residues. Per germline, CDR1 GTSNPN and CDR2 SVGIG (reference sequence). V was cut by 3 bases and J by 4 bases, with 12 bases left in between. The CDR3 spells CAWRAAGLETQYF. The CDR3 coding sequence is TGTGCCTGGAGGGCCGCGGGTTTAGAGACCCAGTACTTC.

This clone was detected a few times. This chain connects TRBV2 to TRBJ1-1, with a tentative D call TRBD1 (5 bases). This CDR3 contains 13 residues. Between the trimmed V and J ends, which lost 6 bases and 3 bases, there was a span of 11 bases. Germline assignment: CDR1 SNHLY and CDR2 FYNNEI. CDR3 loop: CASSAGPYTEAFF. In DNA form, the CDR3 reads TGTGCCAGCAGCGCGGGACCGTACACTGAAGCTTTCTTT.

The genes are TRBV5-4 and TRBJ2-3; D is perhaps TRBD2 (5 bases). V shed 5 bases and J shed 3 bases, with 19 bases lying between them. Germline assignment: CDR1 SGHNT and CDR2 YYREEE (reference sequence). There are 16 residues in the CDR3. The CDR3 DNA reads as TGTGCCAGCAGGGAAACCCCGCGGGTGGAAACAGATACGCAGTATTTT. Residues: CASRETPRVETDTQYF. Complete variable domain (other parts from reference TRBV5-4 and TRBJ2-3): ETGVTQSPTHLIKTRGQQVTLRCSSQSGHNTVSWYQQALGQGPQFIFQYYREEENGRGNFPPRFSGLQFPNYSSELNVNALELDDSALYLCASRETPRVETDTQYFGPGTRLTVL.

V gene TRBV30 combines with J gene TRBJ2-1, with TRBD2 matching 10 bases. The CDR3 has 13 amino acids. From germline, CDR1 is GTSNPN and CDR2 SVGIG (reference sequence). With 4 bases clipped from V and 9 bases from J, the junction kept 6 bases outside the gene matches. CDR3 residues: CAWKVAGGGEQFF. In nucleotides, the CDR3 is TGTGCCTGGAAGGTAGCGGGAGGTGGTGAGCAGTTCTTC.

The chain links TRBV5-6 to TRBJ2-5; 8 nucleotides match TRBD1. From germline, CDR1 is SGHDT and CDR2 YYEEEE. The V gene end was trimmed by 3 bases and the J gene end by 4 bases; junction bases not matched to a gene: 5. This CDR3 has 14 residues. This CDR3 reads CASSYPGQAETQYF. In nucleotides, the CDR3 is TGTGCCAGCAGCTACCCGGGACAGGCAGAGACCCAGTACTTC.

A few counts support this clone. V usage is TRBV5-1 and J usage is TRBJ2-3; TRBD2 matches 8 bases. The germline V gene encodes CDR1 SGHRS and CDR2 YFSETQ. The CDR3 spans 14 residues. The V gene end was trimmed by 9 bases and the J gene end by 5 bases; junction bases not matched to a gene: 11. The DNA for the CDR3 is TGCGCCACTTCGCTTAGCGGGACGGGAGATACGCAGTATTTT. Amino acids: CATSLSGTGDTQYF.